This T cell receptor beta chain was sequenced in a study of T cell responses to AZD1222 COVID-19 vaccine. Measured with immunoSEQ multiplex PCR; TCRdb has only the in-frame clones, and not every one. The sample consists of approximately 130,000 clones, 90% to 95% of them appearing once. The length of the CDR3 is 11 residues. Germline V gives CDR1 DFQATT, CDR2 SNEGSKA (reference sequence). Trimming shortened V by 0 bases and J by 3 bases, and 3 bases separated the two germline ends. The sequenced sample was peripheral blood, obtained on day 0 of AZD1222 vaccination. The TCR originated in an adult in good health. V is TRBV20-1 and J is TRBJ2-7; D remains unclear. The DNA for the CDR3 is TGCAGTGCTAGAGAAGACTACGAGCAGTACTTC. This codes for CSAREDYEQYF.